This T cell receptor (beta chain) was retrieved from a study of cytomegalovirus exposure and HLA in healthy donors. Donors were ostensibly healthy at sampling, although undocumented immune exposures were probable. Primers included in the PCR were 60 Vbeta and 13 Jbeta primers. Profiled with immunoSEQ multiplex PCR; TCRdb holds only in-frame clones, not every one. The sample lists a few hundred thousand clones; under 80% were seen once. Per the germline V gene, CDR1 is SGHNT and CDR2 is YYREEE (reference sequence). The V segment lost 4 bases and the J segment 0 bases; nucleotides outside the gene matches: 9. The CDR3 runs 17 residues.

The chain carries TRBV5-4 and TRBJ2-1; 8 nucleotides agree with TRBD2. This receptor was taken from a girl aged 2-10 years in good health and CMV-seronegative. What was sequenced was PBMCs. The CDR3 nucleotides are TGTGCCAGCAGCCCCTCCGGGGCGGGAGGCTCCTACAATGAGCAGTTCTTC. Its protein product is CASSPSGAGGSYNEQFF.